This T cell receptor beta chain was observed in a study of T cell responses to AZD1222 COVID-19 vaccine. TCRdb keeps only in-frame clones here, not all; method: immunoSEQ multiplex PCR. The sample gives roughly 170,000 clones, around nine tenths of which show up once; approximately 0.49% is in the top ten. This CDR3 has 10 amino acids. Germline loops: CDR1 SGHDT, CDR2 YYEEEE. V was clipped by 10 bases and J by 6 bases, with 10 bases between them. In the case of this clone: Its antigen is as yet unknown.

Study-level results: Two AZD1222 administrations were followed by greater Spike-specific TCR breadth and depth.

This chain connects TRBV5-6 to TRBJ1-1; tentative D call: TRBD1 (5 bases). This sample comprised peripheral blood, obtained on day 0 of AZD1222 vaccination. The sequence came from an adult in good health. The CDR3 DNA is TGTGCCGCCATCAGGGCTGAAGCTTTCTTT. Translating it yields CAAIRAEAFF.